This record covers a single TCR beta chain. Its antigen is unknown. Those donors who had ophthalmopathy presented with moderate-to-severe activity, a CAS of ≥3, a NOSPECS of ≥4 and a duration under 3 months. Certain patients were not enrolled. These were patients with other autoimmune diseases, uncontrolled infections, pregnancy or lactation. The CDR3 is 14 amino acids. The J segment lost 2 bases and the V segment lost 6 bases, leaving 5 bases of the junction unmatched. This sample is drawn from a study of Graves' ophthalmopathy and Graves' hyperthyroidism. Study results and limitations: A 13-signature model separated ophthalmopathy from stable hyperthyroidism, reaching roughly 85% sensitivity and less than 83% specificity cross-validated. Its predictions of ophthalmopathy progression gave the model almost 71% sensitivity and 72% to 80% specificity.

Scientists amplified the TCR beta CDR3 regions from RNA transcripts. The workflow started with a first-round RT-PCR run with HTBI primers and then moved on to a second-round multiplex PCR. TCRdb itself ran the multiplex PCR reads through MiXCR, one entry per CDR3 protein. The data hold almost 750,000 distinct CDR3 sequences, with roughly 40% observed a single time. The sample was peripheral blood. This sequence originates from an adult man with Graves' ophthalmopathy. The chain joins TRBV12-3 or TRBV12-4 to TRBJ2-5; TRBD2 aligns across 8 bases. DNA of the CDR3: TGTGCCAGCAGCTCGGGAGGGGGGCAAGAGACCCAGTACTTC. This codes for CASSSGGGQETQYF.